These T cell receptor beta chains were read from a single sample in a study of control samples from healthy donors and cancer patients. Using immunoSEQ multiplex PCR, the repertoire was profiled, and TCRdb retains in-frame clones only, with some absent. In the table there are about 150,000 clones, roughly 94% of which are singletons. The specimen was blood. These TCRs come from a woman aged 40 to 49 in good health. Each CDR3 is given with its conserved first and last residue. Fields, in order: clone size, J gene, V gene, D gene, CDR3 protein, CDR3 DNA. D genes are given only for firm matches. Size tells how often a clone was seen (once, few, many) or the class of an expanded clone, and some rows leave it out.

>.|TRBJ1-3|TRBV20-1|.
CSASVGTVGNTIYF
TGCAGTGCTAGTGTGGGGACGGTCGGAAACACCATATATTTT
>.|TRBJ2-5|TRBV7-2|TRBD1
CASSARQGAKETQYF
TGTGCCAGCAGCGCCCGACAGGGGGCAAAAGAGACCCAGTACTTC
>.|TRBJ2-7|TRBV3-1/TRBV3-2|.
CASSQDSPEQYF
TGTGCCAGCAGCCAAGATTCCCCCGAGCAGTACTTC
>.|TRBJ2-5|TRBV6-2/TRBV6-3|TRBD2
CASSYPRLAGVGETQYF
TGTGCCAGCAGTTACCCCAGACTAGCGGGAGTGGGAGAGACCCAGTACTTC
>.|TRBJ2-7|TRBV4-1|.
CASSQVQSSYEQYF
TGCGCCAGCAGCCAAGTCCAAAGCTCCTACGAGCAGTACTTC
>.|TRBJ2-5|TRBV7-3|.
CASSLNTKETQYF
TGTGCCAGCAGCTTGAACACGAAAGAGACCCAGTACTTC
>.|TRBJ2-1|TRBV7-2|TRBD2
CASSRRPRGGDNEQFF
TGTGCCAGCAGCCGCCGGCCGCGGGGGGGCGACAATGAGCAGTTCTTC
>.|TRBJ1-1|TRBV19|.
CASRAGSGTEAFF
TGTGCCAGTAGGGCTGGGTCTGGCACTGAAGCTTTCTTT
>.|TRBJ2-1|TRBV5-1|.
CASSLTAWGNEQFF
TGCGCCAGCAGCTTAACCGCCTGGGGGAATGAGCAGTTCTTC
>.|TRBJ1-2|TRBV19|TRBD1
CASSIAHHRGHGYTF
TGTGCCAGTAGTATTGCCCACCACAGGGGGCATGGCTACACCTTC
>.|TRBJ1-2|TRBV3-1/TRBV3-2|.
CASSQGANYGYTF
TGTGCCAGCAGCCAAGGAGCTAACTATGGCTACACCTTC
>.|TRBJ2-1|TRBV3-1/TRBV3-2|.
CASSQGRFDEQFF
TGTGCCAGCAGCCAAGGTCGCTTTGATGAGCAGTTCTTC
>.|TRBJ2-7|TRBV6-2/TRBV6-3|.
CASSDPTKIYEQYF
TGTGCCAGCAGTGATCCTACCAAAATCTACGAGCAGTACTTC
>.|TRBJ1-1|TRBV7-8|TRBD1
CASSPDRGQTEAFF
TGTGCCAGCAGCCCCGACAGGGGGCAAACTGAAGCTTTCTTT
>once|TRBJ1-2|TRBV29-1|.
CSVWGQGPGILRGYTF
TGCAGCGTTTGGGGCCAGGGGCCAGGGATTCTGCGGGGCTACACCTTC
>.|TRBJ2-3|TRBV19|TRBD2
CASSSLAGSTDTQYF
TGTGCCAGTAGCTCACTAGCGGGAAGCACAGATACGCAGTATTTT
>.|TRBJ2-6|TRBV19|.
CASTVTGDPGANVLTF
TGTGCCAGTACCGTGACAGGCGATCCTGGGGCCAACGTCCTGACTTTC
>.|TRBJ1-1|TRBV2|TRBD1
CASSYGQANTEAFF
TGTGCCAGCAGTTACGGACAGGCGAACACTGAAGCTTTCTTT
>.|TRBJ1-1|TRBV4-2|.
CASSQEVHLGGAFF
TGTGCCAGCAGCCAAGAGGTTCATTTGGGAGGGGCTTTCTTT
>.|TRBJ2-2|TRBV2|.
CASSEAPNAGELFF
TGTGCCAGCAGTGAAGCCCCAAACGCCGGGGAGCTGTTTTTT
>.|TRBJ1-5|TRBV19|TRBD1
CASSIPVSGTGNQPQHF
TGTGCCAGTAGTATTCCAGTCTCCGGGACAGGGAATCAGCCCCAGCATTTT
>.|TRBJ1-1|TRBV7-3|.
CASSLRGAEAFF
TGTGCCAGCAGCTTAAGAGGGGCTGAAGCTTTCTTT
>.|TRBJ1-4|TRBV9|.
CASSPDMSNEKLFF
TGTGCCAGCAGCCCCGACATGAGTAATGAAAAACTGTTTTTT
>.|TRBJ1-2|TRBV15|.
CATSRDEQGDGYTF
TGTGCCACCAGCAGAGATGAACAGGGAGATGGCTACACCTTC
>.|TRBJ1-5|TRBV5-6|.
CASSLVGQSNQPQHF
TGTGCCAGCAGCTTGGTGGGGCAGAGCAATCAGCCCCAGCATTTT
>once|TRBJ2-1|TRBV29-1|.
CSVDRSSYNEQFF
TGCAGCGTCGACAGGAGCTCCTACAATGAGCAGTTCTTC
>.|TRBJ2-7|TRBV6-6|.
CASSYPQAGAYEQYF
TGTGCCAGCAGTTACCCACAGGCTGGGGCCTACGAGCAGTACTTC
>.|TRBJ2-2|TRBV11-2|TRBD1
CASSSRTGSGGELFF
TGTGCCAGCAGCTCTCGGACAGGCAGTGGCGGGGAGCTGTTTTTT
>.|TRBJ1-2|TRBV19|TRBD1
CASSILDRGLGGYTF
TGTGCCAGTAGTATTTTGGACAGGGGGCTAGGTGGCTACACCTTC
>.|TRBJ2-5|TRBV6-6|.
CASSLRVRGETQYF
TGTGCCAGCAGTTTACGGGTCAGGGGAGAGACCCAGTACTTC
>.|TRBJ1-2|TRBV6-1|.
CASSEVPGNYGYTF
TGTGCCAGCAGTGAAGTGCCAGGGAACTATGGCTACACCTTC
>once|TRBJ1-5|TRBV18|.
CASSRRQVDQPQHF
TGTGCCAGCTCACGCCGCCAGGTAGACCAGCCCCAGCATTTT
>.|TRBJ2-5|TRBV19|.
CATRSMGQAQETQYF
TGTGCCACCAGATCGATGGGGCAAGCACAAGAGACCCAGTACTTC
>.|TRBJ2-7|TRBV19|TRBD1
CASNDRATYEQYF
TGTGCCAGCAACGACAGGGCCACCTACGAGCAGTACTTC
>.|TRBJ2-3|TRBV6-6|TRBD1
CASIKQGDRTDTQYF
TGTGCCAGCATTAAACAGGGGGATCGCACAGATACGCAGTATTTT
>once|TRBJ2-7|TRBV2|TRBD1
CASSGDRGKGEQYF
TGTGCCAGCAGTGGGGACAGGGGCAAAGGAGAGCAGTACTTC
>.|TRBJ2-5|TRBV4-2|.
CASSQALLQETQYF
TGTGCCAGCAGCCAAGCACTCCTCCAAGAGACCCAGTACTTC
>.|TRBJ1-5|TRBV30|TRBD1
CAWSIGTVSNQPQHF
TGTGCCTGGAGCATCGGGACAGTTAGCAATCAGCCCCAGCATTTT
>.|TRBJ2-5|TRBV7-2|TRBD2
CASSLTGTSGKETQYF
TGTGCCAGCAGCTTAACCGGGACTAGCGGGAAAGAGACCCAGTACTTC
>.|TRBJ1-1|TRBV11-3|.
CASSLGASRENEAFF
TGTGCCAGCAGCTTAGGTGCGTCCCGGGAAAATGAAGCTTTCTTT
>.|TRBJ1-1|TRBV27|.
CASSLTEMNTEAFF
TGTGCCAGCAGTTTAACGGAAATGAACACTGAAGCTTTCTTT
>.|TRBJ1-1|TRBV6-2/TRBV6-3|.
CASSYSIPGPLTEAFF
TGTGCCAGCAGTTACTCGATACCAGGCCCCCTTACTGAAGCTTTCTTT
>.|TRBJ2-3|TRBV3-1/TRBV3-2|.
CASSRRGDTQYF
TGTGCCAGCAGCCGCCGCGGAGATACGCAGTATTTT
>.|TRBJ1-1|TRBV20-1|.
CSAGRGGAAFF
TGCAGTGCGGGTCGAGGGGGAGCGGCTTTCTTT
>.|TRBJ2-7|TRBV6-6|TRBD1
CASSWGQLYEQYF
TGTGCCAGCAGCTGGGGACAGCTCTACGAGCAGTACTTC
>.|TRBJ2-7|TRBV18|.
CASSPDRWDEQYF
TGTGCCAGCTCACCTGACAGGTGGGACGAGCAGTACTTC
>.|TRBJ2-5|TRBV19|TRBD1
CASSTGTVRDQETQYF
TGTGCCAGTAGTACTGGGACAGTTCGGGACCAAGAGACCCAGTACTTC
>.|TRBJ1-2|TRBV11-2|.
CASSSIRGKEITNYGYTF
TGTGCCAGCAGCTCGATTCGCGGGAAGGAGATTACAAACTATGGCTACACCTTC
>.|TRBJ1-4|TRBV7-9|.
CASSGRAQTRATNEKLFF
TGTGCCAGCAGCGGCAGGGCACAAACCCGCGCAACTAATGAAAAACTGTTTTTT
>.|TRBJ1-6|TRBV6-5|.
CASSPTGTLNSPLHF
TGTGCCAGCAGTCCGACAGGTACCTTAAATTCACCCCTCCACTTT